This T cell receptor (beta chain) was obtained from a study of blood T cell repertoires in COVID-19. Study-wide context: The samples span acute and convalescent COVID-19 from the United States, Italy and Spain.

Trimming stripped 2 bases from V and 6 bases from J, with 17 bases between. The CDR3 is made up of 15 amino acids. Germline V gene lookup returns CDR1 SGHRS and CDR2 YFSETQ. Methods used by the authors: Reference gene primers were amplified, and this amplification served to estimate nucleated cell counts. Clones were sequenced by immunoSEQ multiplex PCR, and TCRdb holds only the in-frame ones, with some missing. V, J and clone size derive from that table, while D and trimming were established from the DNA sequence. The table shows 130,000 to 150,000 clones, with around four fifths occurring only once.

Sequenced: peripheral blood. The sequence came from a woman aged 40 to 50 with active or convalescent COVID-19. The genes are TRBV5-1 and TRBJ1-2, with a possible D match to TRBD1 (5 bases). CDR3 in DNA: TGCGCCAGCAGCTTCCAACCCCTGGGGGGGGATGGCTACACCTTC. The encoded protein is CASSFQPLGGDGYTF.